This passage covers 15 T cell receptor beta chains from one sample sequenced in a study of control samples from healthy donors and cancer patients. Clones were read by immunoSEQ multiplex PCR, and TCRdb kept only the in-frame ones, dropping some. The data hold some 120,000 clones, with roughly 91% observed a single time. Sequenced material: PBMCs. The receptors derive from a man aged 45-60 years with head and neck cancer.

Of note for this clone: Other DNA variants within this sample encode the same CDR3. This rearrangement joins TRBV6-2 or TRBV6-3 to TRBJ2-1; possible D gene TRBD1, 6 bases. Trimming shortened V by 5 bases and J by 4 bases, and 9 bases separated the two germline ends. CDR3 length: 13 amino acids. Germline CDR1 reads MNHEY; CDR2 reads SVGEGT. The CDR3 DNA reads as TGTGCCAGCAGTCGGACAGTATACAATGAGCAGTTCTTC. Protein sequence: CASSRTVYNEQFF.

The chain uses TRBV6-5 and TRBJ1-6; D ambiguous. The ends were cut back, 6 bases at V and 6 bases at J, with 15 bases in the middle. CDR3 size: 15 residues. Germline CDR1 reads MNHEY; CDR2 reads SVGAGI. CDR3 DNA: TGTGCCAGCAGGCAGGAGGGTGGAATTAATTCACCCCTCCACTTT. It yields the protein CASRQEGGINSPLHF.

The chain employs TRBV19 and TRBJ2-5; TRBD1 aligns across 7 bases. The CDR3 contains 14 residues. Germline trimming cut 6 bases from V and 2 bases from J; bases unmatched to any gene: 6. Germline loops: CDR1 LNHDA, CDR2 SQIVND (reference sequence). The CDR3 DNA sequence: TGTGCCAGTAGATCAGACAGGGTTCAAGAGACCCAGTACTTC. It specifies CASRSDRVQETQYF. The entire variable domain, with the rest obtained from reference TRBV19 and TRBJ2-5, is as follows: DGGITQSPKYLFRKEGQNVTLSCEQNLNHDAMYWYRQDPGQGLRLIYYSQIVNDFQKGDIAEGYSVSREKKESFPLTVTSAQKNPTAFYLCASRSDRVQETQYFGPGTRLLVL.

The rearrangement joins TRBV7-9 to TRBJ1-5; 7 bases are shared with TRBD1. CDR1 is SEHNR and CDR2 is FQNEAQ in the germline V gene (reference sequence). The CDR3 contains 14 residues. J was trimmed by 5 bases and V by 5 bases; bases with no gene match: 6. The DNA of the CDR3 is TGTGCCAGCAGCGCGGGACAGTTCTATCAGCCCCAGCATTTT. It specifies CASSAGQFYQPQHF. The whole variable domain, remainder taken from reference TRBV7-9 and TRBJ1-5, is DTGVSQNPRHKITKRGQNVTFRCDPISEHNRLYWYRQTLGQGPEFLTYFQNEAQLEKSRLLSDRFSAERPKGSFSTLEIQRTEQGDSAMYLCASSAGQFYQPQHFGDGTRLSIL.

The chain couples TRBV19 to TRBJ1-1, with a possible D match to TRBD1 (6 bases). Trimming removed 5 bases from V and 5 bases from J, with 12 bases in between. This CDR3 has 13 amino acids. CDR1 and CDR2 (germline): LNHDA, SQIVND (reference sequence). CDR3 region: CASSQGRGTEAFF. The CDR3 DNA sequence: TGTGCCAGTAGTCAGGGTAGGGGGACTGAAGCTTTCTTT.

This chain uses TRBV9 with TRBJ2-1; possible D gene TRBD1, 5 bases. The ends were cut back, 0 bases at V and 10 bases at J, with 11 bases in the middle. There are 13 residues in the CDR3. CDR1 SGDLS and CDR2 YYNGEE come from the germline V gene. The DNA for the CDR3 is TGTGCCAGCAGCGTAGTGCGTTCAGGGGAGCAGTTCTTC. This gives the protein CASSVVRSGEQFF.

V is TRBV4-1 and J is TRBJ1-4; D remains unclear. The CDR3 is 17 amino acids. Between the trimmed V and J ends, which lost 4 bases and 2 bases, there was a span of 17 bases. The germline V gene has CDR1 MGHRA and CDR2 YSYEKL. The CDR3 DNA reads as TGCGCCAGCAGCCCCCTATCGGGGTATTTGACTAATGAAAAACTGTTTTTT. Amino acids: CASSPLSGYLTNEKLFF.

V and J are TRBV15 and TRBJ2-4, with 9 bases fitting TRBD1. From germline, CDR1 is LNHNV and CDR2 YYDKDF (reference sequence). The CDR3 runs to 15 residues. Unmatched junction bases numbered 4, after V lost 0 bases and J lost 7 bases. CDR3 nucleotide sequence: TGTGCCACCAGCAGAGACCCGGGACAGGGTAACATTCAGTACTTC. Amino acids: CATSRDPGQGNIQYF. Combining the CDR3 with reference TRBV15 and TRBJ2-4 gives the whole variable domain DAMVIQNPRYQVTQFGKPVTLSCSQTLNHNVMYWYQQKSSQAPKLLFHYYDKDFNNEADTPDNFQSRRPNTSFCFLDIRSPGLGDTAMYLCATSRDPGQGNIQYFGAGTRLSVL.

This chain joins TRBV14 and TRBJ2-2, with TRBD2 as a possible D gene (5 bases). The CDR3 extends over 14 amino acids. The V end was cut by 0 bases, the J end by 5 bases, with 7 bases between. Germline V lookup: CDR1 SGHDN, CDR2 FVKESK. Here the CDR3 DNA reads TGTGCCAGCAGCCAAGATCCGGGAACCGGGGAGCTGTTTTTT. Translating it yields CASSQDPGTGELFF.

The chain combines TRBV7-2 with TRBJ2-7; 10 nucleotides agree with TRBD2. Germline V lookup: CDR1 SGHTA, CDR2 FQGNSA. The V segment lost 5 bases and the J segment 3 bases; nucleotides outside the gene matches: 10. This CDR3 is built from 16 residues. The DNA for the CDR3 is TGTGCCAGCAGCCGTACCCGGGCTAGCGGGGGCTACGAGCAGTACTTC. Protein sequence: CASSRTRASGGYEQYF.

This clone came up once. The chain employs TRBV30 and TRBJ1-1, with D uncertain. CDR1 is GTSNPN, CDR2 SVGIG, per germline (reference sequence). CDR3 size: 13 residues. Trimming left V 3 bases short and J 3 bases short, with 11 bases between. The CDR3 DNA reads as TGTGCCTGGAGAACTATCGAGGACACTGAAGCTTTCTTT. Translating gives CAWRTIEDTEAFF.

The chain carries TRBV5-6 and TRBJ2-4, with TRBD1 identical over 8 bases. Unmatched junction bases numbered 17, after V lost 5 bases and J lost 4 bases. Germline V lookup: CDR1 SGHDT, CDR2 YYEEEE. The CDR3 runs to 18 residues. The CDR3 coding sequence is TGTGCCAGCAGTCTACGGGTTTCAGGGGGCTATGGAAAAAACATTCAGTACTTC. The encoded protein is CASSLRVSGGYGKNIQYF.

In this sample, this clone turned up once. The chain recombines TRBV21-1 with TRBJ1-5; TRBD1 is the table's D call and was not checked against the DNA. TRBV21-1 is a recognized pseudogene. The CDR3 sequence is 14 residues long. Here the CDR3 DNA reads TGTGCCAGCAGCCCCAGGAGACAGAATCAGCCCCAGCATTTT. It codes for CASSPRRQNQPQHF.

This clone was seen a few times. This chain joins TRBV27 and TRBJ2-2, with 12 bases identical to TRBD2. The CDR3 is 17 amino acids. From germline, CDR1 is MNHEY and CDR2 SMNVEV (reference sequence). With 6 bases clipped from V and 2 bases from J, the junction kept 7 bases outside the gene matches. The CDR3 nucleotides are TGTGCCAGCAGAACAGGACTAGCGGGGACCAACACCGGGGAGCTGTTTTTT. This gives the protein CASRTGLAGTNTGELFF.

The rearrangement links TRBV6-5 to TRBJ2-7; 11 nucleotides agree with TRBD2. J was trimmed by 7 bases and V by 8 bases; bases with no gene match: 13. Germline V gene sequence: CDR1 MNHEY, CDR2 SVGAGI. This CDR3 contains 15 residues. The CDR3 DNA follows: TGTGCCAGCCGTAATCCGGGACTAGCGGACCAGGAGCAGTACTTC. Encoded protein: CASRNPGLADQEQYF.